Each of the 28 T cell receptor beta chains below was sequenced from the same sample in a study of OX40 agonist ivuxolimab in advanced cancers. The table came from immunoSEQ multiplex PCR; TCRdb's copy has only in-frame clones and leaves some out. Altogether some 86,000 clones are present, about 85% being singletons, with the ten largest covering around 3.8%. Material: CD4+ or CD8+ T cells sorted from blood, obtained in a trial of the OX40 agonist ivuxolimab. These TCRs come from an adult with an advanced solid tumor such as melanoma, head and neck, liver or kidney cancer.

This chain uses TRBV27 with TRBJ2-2; 10 bases are a match to TRBD2. V lost 6 bases and J lost 4; bases outside the gene matches: 14. The CDR3 has 18 residues. Per the germline V gene, CDR1 is MNHEY and CDR2 is SMNVEV (reference sequence). CDR3: CASSRRALAGVVTGELFF. The DNA of the CDR3 is TGTGCCAGCAGCCGAAGGGCGCTAGCGGGAGTCGTCACCGGGGAGCTGTTTTTT.

The chain has TRBV11-3 and TRBJ1-1; D might be TRBD1 (6 bases). Germline-derived CDR1 and CDR2 are SGHNT and YENEEA. Trimming removed 5 bases at V and 3 bases at J, with 13 bases between. This CDR3 comprises 14 residues. CDR3 in amino acids: CASSRQAIDTEAFF. The CDR3 bases are TGTGCCAGCAGCCGACAGGCGATAGACACTGAAGCTTTCTTT. The entire variable domain, with the rest obtained from reference TRBV11-3 and TRBJ1-1, is as follows: EAGVVQSPRYKIIEKKQPVAFWCNPISGHNTLYWYLQNLGQGPELLIRYENEEAVDDSQLPKDRFSAERLKGVDSTLKIQPAELGDSAVYLCASSRQAIDTEAFFGQGTRLTVV.

This clone was detected only a few times. The rearrangement links TRBV10-2 to TRBJ2-7; D remains unclear. This CDR3 is built from 12 residues. The germline CDR1 and CDR2 sequences are WSHSY and SAAADI. V lost 9 bases to trimming and J lost 6 bases, with 15 bases between them. The CDR3 is CASWTEVGEQYF. In nucleotides, the CDR3 is TGCGCCAGTTGGACGGAAGTCGGCGAGCAGTACTTC.

The chain has TRBV19 and TRBJ1-3, with D hard to call. Germline loops: CDR1 LNHDA, CDR2 SQIVND (reference sequence). CDR3 length equals 15 residues. V dropped 3 bases and J dropped 0 bases, with 9 bases sitting between them. The CDR3 DNA is TGTGCCAGTAGTATGTCCGGACCCTCTGGAAACACCATATATTTT. This encodes CASSMSGPSGNTIYF.

The rearrangement joins TRBV11-2 to TRBJ1-2; the match to TRBD1 covers 7 bases. V lost 1 base, J lost 4 bases, and 9 bases stayed unmatched. Per germline, CDR1 SGHAT and CDR2 FQNNGV. The CDR3 runs to 16 residues. This CDR3 is CASSLGSPTGAYGYTF. The CDR3 bases are TGTGCCAGCAGCTTAGGATCTCCCACAGGGGCCTATGGCTACACCTTC.

The V and J genes are TRBV27 and TRBJ1-5, with 9 bases identical to TRBD1. The CDR3 runs to 15 residues. The trim removed 5 bases at V and 2 bases at J, leaving 4 bases unmatched. The germline gives CDR1 MNHEY, CDR2 SMNVEV (reference sequence). CDR3 nucleotides: TGTGCCAGCAGTAGCCGGACAGGGGGCAATCAGCCCCAGCATTTT. Its translation: CASSSRTGGNQPQHF.

This clone was seen a handful of times. The chain carries TRBV6-6 and TRBJ1-1; 8 positions agree with TRBD1. Trimming cost V 8 bases and J 5 bases; bases outside gene matches: 7. CDR1 is MNHNY, CDR2 SVGAGI, per germline (reference sequence). The CDR3 consists of 13 residues. The DNA for the CDR3 is TGTGCCAGCGCAGGGGGCTGGGTAACTGAAGCTTTCTTT. This codes for CASAGGWVTEAFF.

The rearrangement uses TRBV11-2 and TRBJ2-7; D perhaps matches TRBD1 (5 bases). Germline assignment: CDR1 SGHAT and CDR2 FQNNGV. V was shortened by 2 bases and J by 6 bases, with 17 bases between the two germline ends. The CDR3 covers 15 residues. In nucleotides, the CDR3 is TGTGCCAGCAGCTTAAGGGGCCAGGGCGTCGGCGAGCAGTACTTC. This translates into CASSLRGQGVGEQYF.

CDR3 sequence: CASSENLGEQYF. CDR3 coding DNA: TGCGCCAGCAGTGAGAACTTAGGCGAGCAGTACTTC. The genes are TRBV10-1 and TRBJ2-7, with D hard to call. V was shortened by 2 bases and J by 6 bases, with 8 bases between the two germline ends. Germline lookup yields CDR1 WNHNN and CDR2 SYGVQD (reference sequence). This CDR3 spans 12 amino acids.

This clone was picked up one time. The gene calls are TRBV6-5 and TRBJ2-7; the D gene is possibly TRBD1 (6 bases). V was pared by 6 bases and J by 5 bases, with 11 bases between. The length of the CDR3 is 12 residues. Per germline, CDR1 MNHEY and CDR2 SVGAGI. The CDR3 nucleotides read TGTGCCAGCAGACAGGGCTTCGACGAGCAGTACTTC. This encodes CASRQGFDEQYF.

The chain combines TRBV4-3 with TRBJ2-7; TRBD1 is a possible D gene (5 bases). Germline lookup yields CDR1 LGHNA and CDR2 YSLEER. This CDR3 comprises 14 residues. Trimming pared 5 bases from V and 6 bases from J, leaving 17 bases between. CDR3 in DNA: TGCGCCAGCAGCAAATTCCAGGGAAGCCGCGAGCAGTACTTC. This gives the protein CASSKFQGSREQYF.

This clone was seen only a few times. V gene TRBV4-1 combines with J gene TRBJ2-3; D not resolved. The germline V gene encodes CDR1 MGHRA and CDR2 YSYEKL. The CDR3 runs to 16 residues. Trimming pared 0 bases from V and 6 bases from J, leaving 16 bases between. This CDR3 is CASSQDRRPSRDTQYF. CDR3 coding DNA: TGCGCCAGCAGCCAAGACCGGAGACCTAGTCGCGATACGCAGTATTTT.

The genes are TRBV7-2 and TRBJ1-1; maybe TRBD1 (5 bases). The CDR3 sequence is 14 residues long. The germline V gene encodes CDR1 SGHTA and CDR2 FQGNSA. V was trimmed by 4 bases and J by 3 bases, leaving 12 bases between them. The CDR3 is CASSSVRGYTEAFF. CDR3 in DNA: TGTGCCAGCAGCTCCGTTCGGGGGTACACTGAAGCTTTCTTT.

The rearrangement uses TRBV19 and TRBJ2-7, with 7 bases lining up with TRBD2. There are 15 residues in the CDR3. With 2 bases clipped from V and 4 bases from J, the junction kept 8 bases outside the gene matches. Germline V gene lookup returns CDR1 LNHDA and CDR2 SQIVND (reference sequence). CDR3 region: CASSIRLATSYEQYF. The CDR3 DNA reads TGTGCCAGTAGTATAAGACTAGCTACCTCATACGAGCAGTACTTC. Full variable domain (rest looked up from reference TRBV19 and TRBJ2-7): DGGITQSPKYLFRKEGQNVTLSCEQNLNHDAMYWYRQDPGQGLRLIYYSQIVNDFQKGDIAEGYSVSREKKESFPLTVTSAQKNPTAFYLCASSIRLATSYEQYFGPGTRLTVT.

The CDR3 loop reads CASSKGKRPPIPNEQFF. The CDR3, as DNA: TGTGCCAGCAGCAAAGGGAAGCGTCCCCCCATCCCCAATGAGCAGTTCTTC. The V and J genes are TRBV21-1 and TRBJ2-1; the listed D gene, TRBD2, was not tested against the DNA. TRBV21-1 is listed as a pseudogene. This CDR3 is built from 17 residues.

The chain joins TRBV11-2 to TRBJ1-2; TRBD1 might be the D (5 bases). V dropped 5 bases and J dropped 0 bases, with 16 bases sitting between them. CDR3 length: 16 amino acids. Per germline, CDR1 SGHAT and CDR2 FQNNGV. CDR3 residues: CASSPPPGRTNYGYTF. CDR3 sequence (DNA): TGTGCCAGCAGCCCCCCCCCGGGGCGGACTAACTATGGCTACACCTTC.

J is TRBJ2-1 and V is TRBV18; the D is unclear. Germline values: CDR1 KGHSH, CDR2 LQKENI. The CDR3 extends over 13 amino acids. V was shortened by 2 bases and J by 9 bases, with 11 bases between the two germline ends. The CDR3 is CASSPVRETEQFF. The DNA for the CDR3 is TGTGCCAGCTCACCAGTGCGCGAGACTGAGCAGTTCTTC.

V is TRBV2 and J is TRBJ2-2; D might be TRBD2 (5 bases). There are 12 residues in the CDR3. Trimming cost V 6 bases and J 6 bases, with 8 bases left between them. Germline CDR1 reads SNHLY; CDR2 reads FYNNEI. CDR3 loop: CASRGSPGELFF. The CDR3 DNA reads as TGTGCCAGCAGGGGGAGCCCCGGGGAGCTGTTTTTT.

The chain uses TRBV10-1 and TRBJ2-7, with 9 bases matching TRBD2. The CDR3 is 14 amino acids. Germline CDR1 is WNHNN and CDR2 is SYGVQD (reference sequence). The junction had 5 bases not matched to a gene; V was cut back by 2 bases and J by 6 bases. For the CDR3, the DNA is TGCGCCAGCAGTGAGGGCGGGAGGGCCGGCGAGCAGTACTTC. Protein sequence: CASSEGGRAGEQYF.

The chain carries TRBV9 and TRBJ1-2; 9 nucleotides agree with TRBD1. CDR3 length: 18 residues. Germline lookup yields CDR1 SGDLS and CDR2 YYNGEE. Unmatched junction bases numbered 20, after V lost 4 bases and J lost 7 bases. CDR3 loop: CASSTKGQGVHIGGGYTF. Written as DNA, the CDR3 is TGTGCCAGCAGCACAAAGGGACAGGGTGTACATATCGGGGGTGGCTACACCTTC.

The chain recombines TRBV14 with TRBJ1-1; TRBD1 aligns across 9 bases. The CDR3 extends over 13 amino acids. The ends lost 0 bases at V and 8 bases at J; junction bases unmatched: 1. CDR1 and CDR2 from the germline V gene are SGHDN and FVKESK. The CDR3 nucleotides read TGTGCCAGCAGCCAAGAGGGACAGGGAGAAGCTTTCTTT. As protein: CASSQEGQGEAFF.

This clone has just a few counts. The chain couples TRBV5-1 to TRBJ2-5, with TRBD1 matching 12 bases. The CDR3 consists of 15 residues. V lost 4 bases to trimming and J lost 5 bases; unmatched junction nucleotides: 6. Germline values: CDR1 SGHRS, CDR2 YFSETQ. Here the CDR3 reads CASSLGTGGRETQYF. The DNA for the CDR3 is TGCGCCAGCAGCCTCGGGACAGGGGGCAGGGAGACCCAGTACTTC.

The chain joins TRBV7-9 to TRBJ1-4; the D is unclear. Per germline, CDR1 SEHNR and CDR2 FQNEAQ (reference sequence). Trimming stripped 3 bases from V and 7 bases from J, with 15 bases between. CDR3 size: 15 residues. The CDR3 region is CASSFAGRFGEKLFF. The CDR3 bases are TGTGCCAGCAGCTTCGCTGGCAGGTTCGGTGAAAAACTGTTTTTT.

This sequence joins TRBV27 and TRBJ2-7, with TRBD2 identical over 12 bases. CDR3 length equals 16 residues. CDR1 is MNHEY, CDR2 SMNVEV, per germline (reference sequence). Trimming at V came to 5 bases and at J to 6 bases, leaving 11 bases not matched to a gene. The CDR3 DNA is TGTGCCAGCAGTCACTATCAGACTAGCGGGAGCAGCGAGCAGTACTTC. As protein: CASSHYQTSGSSEQYF.

V and J are TRBV7-9 and TRBJ2-2; 11 bases map to TRBD2. This CDR3 is built from 16 residues. V gave up 4 bases and J gave up 1 base; unmatched junction bases: 2. The germline CDR1 and CDR2 sequences are SEHNR and FQNEAQ (reference sequence). The CDR3 DNA reads TGTGCCAGCAGCTCGGGACTAGCGGAGAACACCGGGGAGCTGTTTTTT. Its translation is CASSSGLAENTGELFF.

The chain carries TRBV2 and TRBJ2-7, with unresolved D. The germline V gene encodes CDR1 SNHLY and CDR2 FYNNEI. V was cut by 5 bases and J by 3 bases, with 11 bases left in between. The length of the CDR3 is 13 residues. The CDR3 spells CASSIARSYEQYF. Here the CDR3 DNA reads TGTGCCAGCAGTATAGCCCGAAGCTACGAGCAGTACTTC.

A few counts support this clone. This sequence joins TRBV7-8 and TRBJ2-7; 11 bases agree with TRBD2. With 1 base clipped from V and 6 bases from J, the junction kept 2 bases outside the gene matches. Germline-derived CDR1 and CDR2 are SGHVS and FQNEAQ. CDR3 size: 14 residues. CDR3 region: CASSLGGLAAEQYF. CDR3 coding DNA: TGTGCCAGCAGCTTAGGGGGACTAGCGGCCGAGCAGTACTTC. The whole variable domain, remainder taken from reference TRBV7-8 and TRBJ2-7, is GAGVSQSPRYKVAKRGQDVALRCDPISGHVSLFWYQQALGQGPEFLTYFQNEAQLDKSGLPSDRFFAERPEGSVSTLKIQRTQQEDSAVYLCASSLGGLAAEQYFGPGTRLTVT.

The gene calls are TRBV15 and TRBJ1-4; maybe TRBD1 (5 bases). Trimming removed 0 bases at V and 5 bases at J, with 25 bases between. Germline V gene sequence: CDR1 LNHNV, CDR2 YYDKDF (reference sequence). CDR3 length equals 20 residues. This CDR3 is CATSRDRWGQGEEGNEKLFF. The CDR3 DNA reads TGTGCCACCAGCAGAGATCGGTGGGGTCAGGGCGAAGAAGGAAATGAAAAACTGTTTTTT. Complete variable domain (other parts from reference TRBV15 and TRBJ1-4): DAMVIQNPRYQVTQFGKPVTLSCSQTLNHNVMYWYQQKSSQAPKLLFHYYDKDFNNEADTPDNFQSRRPNTSFCFLDIRSPGLGDTAMYLCATSRDRWGQGEEGNEKLFFGSGTQLSVL.